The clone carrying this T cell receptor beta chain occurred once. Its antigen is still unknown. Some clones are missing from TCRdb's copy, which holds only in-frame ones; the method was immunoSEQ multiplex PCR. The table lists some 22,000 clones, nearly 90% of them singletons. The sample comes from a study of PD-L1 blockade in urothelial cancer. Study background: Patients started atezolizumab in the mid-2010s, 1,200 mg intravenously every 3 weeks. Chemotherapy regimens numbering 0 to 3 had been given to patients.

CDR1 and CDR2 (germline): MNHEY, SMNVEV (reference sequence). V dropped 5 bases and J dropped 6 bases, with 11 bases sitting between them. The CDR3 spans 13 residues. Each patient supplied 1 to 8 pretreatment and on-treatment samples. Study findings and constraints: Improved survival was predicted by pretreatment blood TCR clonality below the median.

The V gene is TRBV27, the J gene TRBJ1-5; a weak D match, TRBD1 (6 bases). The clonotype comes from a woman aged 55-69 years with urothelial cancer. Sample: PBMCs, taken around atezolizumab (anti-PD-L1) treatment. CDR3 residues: CASSPGVRQPQHF. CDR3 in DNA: TGTGCCAGCAGTCCAGGGGTCCGTCAGCCCCAGCATTTT.